This TCR beta chain emerged from a study of cytomegalovirus exposure and HLA in healthy donors. Findings and caveats of the study: Later on, analysis showed that most CMV-associated TCR beta chains appeared to be HLA-restricted.

This clone occurred a few times. Antigen unknown. The CDR3 extends over 16 amino acids. V lost 2 bases and J 0 bases, leaving 11 bases between the germline ends. CDR1 is MGHRA and CDR2 is YSYEKL in the germline V gene. 60 Vbeta and 13 Jbeta primers were used in PCR. Assay: immunoSEQ multiplex PCR; the TCRdb copy retains only in-frame clones and omits some. Found here are 110,000 to 150,000 clones, around 9.7% of them singletons; the top ten hold 1.8%. The V gene is TRBV4-1, the J gene TRBJ1-3; D is unresolved. The sample was PBMCs. This TCR derives from a man aged 50 or older in good health and CMV-seronegative. Written as DNA, the CDR3 is TGCGCCAGCAGCCAATTCCGAGAGGTCTCTGGAAACACCATATATTTT. Amino acid sequence: CASSQFREVSGNTIYF.